These 22 T cell receptor beta chains originate from one sample sequenced in a study of OX40 agonist ivuxolimab in advanced cancers. Measured with immunoSEQ multiplex PCR; TCRdb has only the in-frame clones, and not every one. This sample has under 25,000 clones, with 80% to 90% found just once. Sequencing was performed on CD4+ or CD8+ T cells sorted from blood, taken in a trial of the OX40 agonist ivuxolimab. These receptor sequences come from an adult with an advanced solid tumor such as melanoma, head and neck, liver or kidney cancer.

The CDR3: CASSDVQADLYEQYF. The CDR3 nucleotides are TGCGCCAGCAGTGATGTGCAGGCCGATCTGTACGAGCAGTACTTC. J is TRBJ2-7 and V is TRBV10-2; D gene ambiguous. The CDR3 sequence is 15 residues long. Trimming shortened V by 3 bases and J by 4 bases, and 16 bases separated the two germline ends. From germline, CDR1 is WSHSY and CDR2 SAAADI.

V gene TRBV18 combines with J gene TRBJ2-7; 8 bases are a match to TRBD2. The CDR3 is made up of 15 amino acids. The ends lost 3 bases at V and 4 bases at J; junction bases unmatched: 8. Germline lookup yields CDR1 KGHSH and CDR2 LQKENI. This chain's CDR3 is CASSPSGRDGYEQYF. For the CDR3, the DNA is TGTGCCAGCTCACCCTCCGGGAGGGATGGGTACGAGCAGTACTTC.

V gene TRBV29-1 combines with J gene TRBJ2-1; possibly TRBD2 for D (5 bases). The CDR3 covers 14 residues. Trimming removed 0 bases from V and 4 bases from J, with 10 bases in between. Per germline, CDR1 SQVTM and CDR2 ANQGSEA. The CDR3 region has the DNA TGCAGCGTTGAAGATCCGGGGATATACAATGAGCAGTTCTTC. Residues: CSVEDPGIYNEQFF.

The chain joins TRBV28 to TRBJ1-2, with 7 nucleotides matching TRBD1. Germline loops: CDR1 MDHEN, CDR2 SYDVKM. CDR3 size: 15 residues. The V gene end was trimmed by 1 base and the J gene end by 4 bases; junction bases not matched to a gene: 6. The DNA for the CDR3 is TGTGCCAGCAGTTTATCGGGACAGCGAATCTATGGCTACACCTTC. This translates into CASSLSGQRIYGYTF.

The chain uses TRBV9 and TRBJ2-3, with TRBD1 as a possible D gene (7 bases). This CDR3 region has 15 residues. CDR1 is SGDLS and CDR2 is YYNGEE in the germline V gene. Trimming left V 4 bases short and J 3 bases short, with 15 bases between. CDR3 protein: CASSSRQGGTDTQYF. The CDR3 nucleotides are TGTGCCAGCAGCTCGAGACAGGGAGGAACAGATACGCAGTATTTT. Together with reference TRBV9 and TRBJ2-3, the CDR3 gives the full variable domain: DSGVTQTPKHLITATGQRVTLRCSPRSGDLSVYWYQQSLDQGLQFLIQYYNGEERAKGNILERFSAQQFPDLHSELNLSSLELGDSALYFCASSSRQGGTDTQYFGPGTRLTVL.

The V call is TRBV7-8, the J call TRBJ2-7; D uncertain. Germline V gene lookup returns CDR1 SGHVS and CDR2 FQNEAQ. V shed 4 bases and J shed 5 bases, with 9 bases lying between them. The length of the CDR3 is 12 residues. The CDR3 protein is CASSSMLNEQYF. The CDR3 DNA reads TGTGCCAGCAGCTCGATGCTGAACGAGCAGTACTTC.

J is TRBJ2-3 and V is TRBV27; the match to TRBD2 covers 12 bases. Germline values: CDR1 MNHEY, CDR2 SMNVEV (reference sequence). V trimming: 2 bases; J trimming: 6 bases; junction bases outside the gene matches: 9. This CDR3 has 17 residues. DNA for the CDR3: TGTGCCAGCAGTTTAAAAACTAGCGGGGGGAAAAGGGATACGCAGTATTTT. This sequence encodes CASSLKTSGGKRDTQYF.

This clone turned up a few times. CDR3 in amino acids: CASSPKTSGGPSSYNEQFF. CDR3 nucleotides: TGTGCCAGCAGCCCCAAGACTAGCGGGGGGCCAAGCTCCTACAATGAGCAGTTCTTC. The chain recombines TRBV9 with TRBJ2-1; 13 nucleotides line up with TRBD2. CDR3 length: 19 amino acids. The germline CDR1 and CDR2 sequences are SGDLS and YYNGEE. The V segment lost 4 bases and the J segment 0 bases; nucleotides outside the gene matches: 10.

This clone has a single count. The V and J genes are TRBV7-2 and TRBJ2-5; D is uncertain. The CDR3 spans 14 residues. Between the trimmed V and J ends, which lost 3 bases and 5 bases, there was a span of 13 bases. CDR1 SGHTA and CDR2 FQGNSA come from the germline V gene. CDR3 region: CASSLDPRLETQYF. The CDR3 DNA reads as TGTGCCAGCAGCTTGGACCCTCGGTTGGAGACCCAGTACTTC.

V and J are TRBV9 and TRBJ1-3, with D possibly matching TRBD1 (5 bases). Trimming stripped 0 bases from V and 3 bases from J, with 13 bases between. The CDR3 has 16 residues. Germline assignment: CDR1 SGDLS and CDR2 YYNGEE. In DNA, the CDR3 is TGTGCCAGCAGCGTAGCCCAGGGAGGTTTTGGAAACACCATATATTTT. Protein sequence: CASSVAQGGFGNTIYF.

The chain recombines TRBV21-1 with TRBJ1-5; the table's TRBD1 call for D was not verified on the DNA. TRBV21-1 is labeled a pseudogene. This CDR3 has 15 residues. CDR3 in amino acids: CASSKRGQVTWPQHF. In DNA form, the CDR3 reads TGTGCCAGCAGCAAACGGGGACAGGTCACCTGGCCCCAGCATTTT.

This clone came up a few times. The genes are TRBV27 and TRBJ1-2; unclear D gene. Trimming shortened V by 2 bases and J by 0 bases, and 4 bases separated the two germline ends. The germline V gene encodes CDR1 MNHEY and CDR2 SMNVEV (reference sequence). The CDR3 is 13 amino acids. The CDR3 nucleotides read TGTGCCAGCAGTTTAAAGACTAACTATGGCTACACCTTC. It is translated as CASSLKTNYGYTF.

The rearrangement links TRBV15 to TRBJ1-4; D call uncertain. The CDR3 loop spans 18 amino acids. V was shortened by 2 bases and J by 0 bases, with 16 bases between the two germline ends. Per germline, CDR1 LNHNV and CDR2 YYDKDF (reference sequence). In nucleotides, the CDR3 is TGTGCCACCAGCAGAACCGCCCAAGCCTTAGCAACTAATGAAAAACTGTTTTTT. It codes for CATSRTAQALATNEKLFF. Full variable domain (outside the CDR3, taken from reference TRBV15 and TRBJ1-4): DAMVIQNPRYQVTQFGKPVTLSCSQTLNHNVMYWYQQKSSQAPKLLFHYYDKDFNNEADTPDNFQSRRPNTSFCFLDIRSPGLGDTAMYLCATSRTAQALATNEKLFFGSGTQLSVL.

This clone appeared a single time. This CDR3 is CASSLRQARNTEAFF. DNA of the CDR3: TGTGCCAGCAGCTTAAGACAGGCCCGGAACACTGAAGCTTTCTTT. The genes are TRBV7-3 and TRBJ1-1, with D possibly TRBD1 on 6 matching bases. CDR1 is SGHTA and CDR2 is FQGTGA in the germline V gene. V dropped 1 base and J dropped 1 base, with 10 bases sitting between them. This CDR3 region has 15 residues.

This clone has just a few counts. The chain links TRBV27 to TRBJ1-5; maybe TRBD1 (6 bases). Looked up from germline, CDR1 is MNHEY and CDR2 is SMNVEV (reference sequence). The CDR3 consists of 16 residues. V lost 6 bases and J 0 bases, leaving 15 bases between the germline ends. CDR3 coding DNA: TGTGCCAGCAGGGGAGCAGGGGCCTATAGCAATCAGCCCCAGCATTTT. The encoded protein is CASRGAGAYSNQPQHF.

The CDR3 region has the DNA TGTGCCAGTTCCAATCCGGGACACCGCGGGTTAACTTTCTTT. It is translated as CASSNPGHRGLTFF. This rearrangement joins TRBV6-5 to TRBJ1-1; possible D gene TRBD1, 6 bases. CDR1 MNHEY and CDR2 SVGAGI come from the germline V gene. CDR3 length: 14 residues. Trimming stripped 9 bases from V and 12 bases from J, with 26 bases between.

The gene calls are TRBV7-2 and TRBJ2-2, with D perhaps matching TRBD1 (6 bases). The CDR3 runs 12 residues. Trimming took off 6 bases at V and 6 bases at J, with 8 bases between the two ends. Germline CDR1 reads SGHTA; CDR2 reads FQGNSA. The CDR3 bases are TGTGCCAGCAGAACAGGGTCCGGGGAGCTGTTTTTT. Protein: CASRTGSGELFF.

The chain has TRBV25-1 and TRBJ2-1; no definite D call. V lost 5 bases and J 0 bases, leaving 11 bases between the germline ends. The germline V gene has CDR1 MGHDK and CDR2 SYGVNS. The CDR3 consists of 15 residues. CDR3 sequence (DNA): TGTGCCAGCAGTTTGGCGAGAAGCTCCTACAATGAGCAGTTCTTC. Its protein product is CASSLARSSYNEQFF. The variable domain in full, completed from reference TRBV25-1 and TRBJ2-1, reads EADIYQTPRYLVIGTGKKITLECSQTMGHDKMYWYQQDPGMELHLIHYSYGVNSTEKGDLSSESTVSRIRTEHFPLTLESARPSHTSQYLCASSLARSSYNEQFFGPGTRLTVL.

The chain is built from TRBV7-9 and TRBJ2-5, with 7 bases aligning to TRBD2. Trimming took 0 bases from V and 0 from J; bases not matched to a gene: 4. This CDR3 is built from 16 residues. Germline V gene lookup returns CDR1 SEHNR and CDR2 FQNEAQ (reference sequence). The CDR3 here is CASSLALARYQETQYF. CDR3 nucleotides: TGTGCCAGCAGCTTAGCACTAGCGAGGTACCAAGAGACCCAGTACTTC.

This chain joins TRBV5-1 and TRBJ2-1; 11 nucleotides align to TRBD2. Germline V gene sequence: CDR1 SGHRS, CDR2 YFSETQ. Losses at the gene ends were 2 bases for V and 5 bases for J; bases not matched to a gene: 3. This CDR3 is built from 15 residues. The CDR3 region has the DNA TGCGCCAGCAGCTTTAGCGGGAGGGGCCACAATGAGCAGTTCTTC. Its protein is CASSFSGRGHNEQFF.

This chain connects TRBV28 to TRBJ2-7; TRBD2 aligns across 11 bases. The CDR3 totals 16 residues. V shed 4 bases, J shed 0 bases, and the junction held 5 bases outside the gene matches. CDR1 and CDR2 (germline): MDHEN, SYDVKM. This chain's CDR3 is CASSSGGLAASYEQYF. The CDR3 region has the DNA TGTGCCAGCAGTTCCGGGGGACTAGCGGCCTCCTACGAGCAGTACTTC.

This clone was seen a handful of times. The CDR3 DNA reads TGTGCCAGCAGCCGGAACCCATCTGGAACAGTCAAGTCTGGAAACACCATATATTTT. Its protein is CASSRNPSGTVKSGNTIYF. The gene calls are TRBV11-2 and TRBJ1-3, with unresolved D. V shed 5 bases and J shed 1 base, with 24 bases lying between them. This CDR3 is 19 amino acids long. CDR1 is SGHAT, CDR2 FQNNGV, per germline.